The entry below describes one TCR beta chain. This specimen belongs to a study of shared clonotypes between healthy human individuals. This CDR3 is built from 13 residues. V was shortened by 10 bases and J by 3 bases, with 16 bases between the two germline ends. Germline loops: CDR1 MDHEN, CDR2 SYDVKM. Using immunoSEQ multiplex PCR, the repertoire was profiled, and TCRdb retains in-frame clones only, with some absent. Of 1,500,000 or so clones detected, approximately 98.5% appear once; the ten largest clones hold about 0.34%. Sample: naive CD4+ T cells sorted from blood. Documented subset: CD45RA+ positively selected. This chain joins TRBV28 and TRBJ2-7; D gene unclear. The sequence was obtained from a man aged 25 to 45 in good health. The CDR3 loop is CATTPPLRYEQYF. The CDR3 DNA sequence: TGTGCCACAACACCTCCCCTCCGCTACGAGCAGTACTTC.